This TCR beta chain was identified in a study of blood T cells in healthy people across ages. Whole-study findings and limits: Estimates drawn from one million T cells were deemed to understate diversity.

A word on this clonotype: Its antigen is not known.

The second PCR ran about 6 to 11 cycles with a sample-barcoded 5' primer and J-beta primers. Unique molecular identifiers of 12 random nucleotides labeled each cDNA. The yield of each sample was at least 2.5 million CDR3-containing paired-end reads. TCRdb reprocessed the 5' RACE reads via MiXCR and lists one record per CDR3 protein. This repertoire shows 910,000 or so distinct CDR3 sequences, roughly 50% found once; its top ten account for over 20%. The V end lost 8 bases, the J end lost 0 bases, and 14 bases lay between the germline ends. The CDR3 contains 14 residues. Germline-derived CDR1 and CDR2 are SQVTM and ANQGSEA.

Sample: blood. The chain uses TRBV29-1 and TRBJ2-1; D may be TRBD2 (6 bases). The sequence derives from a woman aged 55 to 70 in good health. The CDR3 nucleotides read TGCAGCCTCGGGAGCGGGCGCTCCTACAATGAGCAGTTCTTC. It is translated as CSLGSGRSYNEQFF.